A single sample gave rise to the 28 T cell receptor beta chains below, sequenced in a study of CD8+ T cells in alopecia areata. RNA was extracted and reverse transcribed into cDNA as the sequencing template. Only in-frame clones appear in the TCRdb table, and some are missing; sequencing was by immunoSEQ multiplex PCR. The sample holds 110,000 to 150,000 clones; 86% are singletons and the top ten take around 13%. Treatment defined: oral pan-JAK inhibitor, 5-10 mg twice daily. Source: CD8+ T cells sorted from blood, taken at week 4, from a patient treated with tofacitinib. The receptor set was obtained from a human donor with alopecia areata.

V is TRBV6-5 and J is TRBJ2-5; no clear D gene. Germline CDR1 reads MNHEY; CDR2 reads SVGAGI. V was trimmed by 2 bases and J by 5 bases, leaving 3 bases between them. The CDR3 consists of 11 residues. The chain's CDR3 is CASSYRETQYF. Here the CDR3 DNA reads TGTGCCAGCAGTTACCGGGAGACCCAGTACTTC.

The gene calls are TRBV19 and TRBJ2-2; D not resolved. The CDR3 has 13 amino acids. Per germline, CDR1 LNHDA and CDR2 SQIVND (reference sequence). V gave up 3 bases and J gave up 4 bases, with 6 bases separating them. The CDR3 DNA sequence: TGTGCCAGTAGTATTTTAGGCACCGGGGAGCTGTTTTTT. Translating gives CASSILGTGELFF.

The CDR3 nucleotides read TGTGCCAGCAGTTTGGCAGGGGGCGGCACCGGGGAGCTGTTTTTT. Translating gives CASSLAGGGTGELFF. This chain joins TRBV27 and TRBJ2-2, with 8 bases matching TRBD1. The V gene end was trimmed by 3 bases and the J gene end by 4 bases; junction bases not matched to a gene: 4. The CDR3 length is 15 residues. In germline, CDR1 is MNHEY, CDR2 SMNVEV (reference sequence).

This clone is a singleton in its sample. This chain uses TRBV11-2 with TRBJ1-6; no reliable D call. Germline loops: CDR1 SGHAT, CDR2 FQNNGV. This CDR3 spans 14 amino acids. The V end was cut by 5 bases, the J end by 7 bases, with 12 bases between. CDR3 residues: CASSPSHSNSPLHF. For the CDR3, the DNA is TGTGCCAGCAGCCCGTCTCATTCAAATTCACCCCTCCACTTT.

The rearrangement joins TRBV6-5 to TRBJ1-2, with D tentatively TRBD1 (5 bases). V was shortened by 0 bases and J by 1 base, with 9 bases between the two germline ends. CDR1 is MNHEY and CDR2 is SVGAGI in the germline V gene. The CDR3 covers 15 residues. The DNA for the CDR3 is TGTGCCAGCAGTTACTCCACCAGGGTTAACTATGGCTACACCTTC. It codes for CASSYSTRVNYGYTF.

This chain links TRBV27 with TRBJ2-7; 11 bases are a match to TRBD2. This CDR3 is built from 14 residues. V gave up 5 bases and J gave up 4 bases; unmatched junction bases: 4. Per the germline V gene, CDR1 is MNHEY and CDR2 is SMNVEV (reference sequence). This CDR3 reads CASSPRTSGYEQYF. The CDR3 nucleotides read TGTGCCAGCAGTCCCCGGACTAGCGGGTACGAGCAGTACTTC.

This clone was seen just once. V and J are TRBV7-9 and TRBJ2-1; D may be TRBD2 (5 bases). CDR1 and CDR2 from the germline V gene are SEHNR and FQNEAQ (reference sequence). Trimming removed 2 bases at V and 6 bases at J, with 14 bases between. The length of the CDR3 is 15 residues. CDR3 sequence reads: CASSLKDQRFNEQFF. CDR3 DNA: TGTGCCAGCAGCTTAAAGGACCAGCGGTTCAATGAGCAGTTCTTC.

V and J are TRBV5-6 and TRBJ2-5, with D unresolved. There are 13 residues in the CDR3. Germline lookup yields CDR1 SGHDT and CDR2 YYEEEE. Trimming removed 0 bases from V and 1 base from J, with 4 bases in between. CDR3 in amino acids: CASSLEAQETQYF. The CDR3 DNA reads TGTGCCAGCAGCTTGGAAGCCCAAGAGACCCAGTACTTC.

The chain combines TRBV5-6 with TRBJ2-1; 9 bases are shared with TRBD2. With 4 bases clipped from V and 0 bases from J, the junction kept 11 bases outside the gene matches. Germline CDR1 is SGHDT and CDR2 is YYEEEE. The CDR3 spans 18 residues. The CDR3 is CASSTIAGEVYSYNEQFF. The CDR3, as DNA: TGTGCCAGCAGCACCATAGCGGGAGAAGTTTACTCCTACAATGAGCAGTTCTTC.

V and J are TRBV29-1 and TRBJ1-5; 7 nucleotides line up with TRBD1. The germline V gene encodes CDR1 SQVTM and CDR2 ANQGSEA. Trimming at V came to 7 bases and at J to 3 bases, leaving 9 bases not matched to a gene. The CDR3 is 14 residues long. The CDR3 DNA reads TGCAGCGCCCGGACAGGAGGGACCAATCAGCCCCAGCATTTT. This translates into CSARTGGTNQPQHF.

This sequence joins TRBV29-1 and TRBJ2-2, with 10 bases identical to TRBD2. Trimming at V came to 4 bases and at J to 6 bases, leaving 5 bases not matched to a gene. Looked up from germline, CDR1 is SQVTM and CDR2 is ANQGSEA. The CDR3 covers 14 residues. DNA of the CDR3: TGCAGCGTTGGAGAAAGCGGGAGGGCCGGGGAGCTGTTTTTT. It encodes CSVGESGRAGELFF.

The rearrangement links TRBV9 to TRBJ2-1; 14 bases are shared with TRBD2. Per germline, CDR1 SGDLS and CDR2 YYNGEE. CDR3 size: 21 residues. Germline trimming cut 0 bases from V and 0 bases from J; bases unmatched to any gene: 11. The CDR3 region has the DNA TGTGCCAGCAGCGTAGCTCATGGACTAGCGGGGGGTCAAAGCTCCTACAATGAGCAGTTCTTC. Amino acids: CASSVAHGLAGGQSSYNEQFF.

V is TRBV2 and J is TRBJ1-1; D is ambiguous. This CDR3 region has 14 residues. Trimming removed 7 bases from V and 0 bases from J, with 12 bases in between. The germline gives CDR1 SNHLY, CDR2 FYNNEI. The CDR3 DNA reads as TGTGCCAGCATCGTAGGCCTAATGAACACTGAAGCTTTCTTT. Translated: CASIVGLMNTEAFF. The whole variable domain, filled in from reference TRBV2 and TRBJ1-1, reads EPEVTQTPSHQVTQMGQEVILRCVPISNHLYFYWYRQILGQKVEFLVSFYNNEISEKSEIFDDQFSVERPDGSNFTLKIRSTKLEDSAMYFCASIVGLMNTEAFFGQGTRLTVV.

The chain carries TRBV15 and TRBJ2-3; 11 bases line up with TRBD2. The CDR3 is 17 residues long. V dropped 3 bases and J dropped 6; count of bases not matched to a gene: 11. Germline V gives CDR1 LNHNV, CDR2 YYDKDF (reference sequence). The CDR3 region is CATSRLFSGGATDTQYF. As DNA, the CDR3 is TGTGCCACCAGCAGGTTATTTAGCGGGGGGGCCACCGATACGCAGTATTTT. Complete variable domain (other parts from reference TRBV15 and TRBJ2-3): DAMVIQNPRYQVTQFGKPVTLSCSQTLNHNVMYWYQQKSSQAPKLLFHYYDKDFNNEADTPDNFQSRRPNTSFCFLDIRSPGLGDTAMYLCATSRLFSGGATDTQYFGPGTRLTVL.

The chain uses TRBV7-9 and TRBJ2-7; tentatively, D is TRBD2 (6 bases). The CDR3 covers 14 residues. V lost 0 bases, J lost 5 bases, and 11 bases lay in between. Germline V CDR1 and CDR2: SEHNR, FQNEAQ (reference sequence). In DNA, the CDR3 is TGTGCCAGCAGCTTAGCCGGGGGTTCGGACGAGCAGTACTTC. This codes for CASSLAGGSDEQYF.

V and J are TRBV5-1 and TRBJ2-2; 10 bases agree with TRBD1. Germline V gene data show CDR1 as SGHRS and CDR2 as YFSETQ. With 2 bases clipped from V and 4 bases from J, the junction kept 5 bases outside the gene matches. The CDR3 has 16 amino acids. CDR3 region: CASSLGTGDLTGELFF. The CDR3 DNA sequence: TGCGCCAGCAGCTTAGGGACAGGGGATCTCACCGGGGAGCTGTTTTTT. Variable domain in full (rest from reference TRBV5-1 and TRBJ2-2): KAGVTQTPRYLIKTRGQQVTLSCSPISGHRSVSWYQQTPGQGLQFLFEYFSETQRNKGNFPGRFSGRQFSNSRSEMNVSTLELGDSALYLCASSLGTGDLTGELFFGEGSRLTVL.

V gene TRBV20-1 combines with J gene TRBJ1-1; 10 bases match TRBD1. Unmatched junction bases numbered 2, after V lost 6 bases and J lost 7 bases. CDR1 and CDR2 (germline): DFQATT, SNEGSKA (reference sequence). The CDR3 length is 11 residues. CDR3 sequence: CSARTGGEAFF. DNA for the CDR3: TGCAGTGCCCGGACAGGGGGTGAAGCTTTCTTT.

The V and J genes are TRBV2 and TRBJ2-1, with a weak D call TRBD1 (6 bases). V was trimmed by 6 bases and J by 1 base, leaving 10 bases between them. The CDR3 contains 14 residues. Per germline, CDR1 SNHLY and CDR2 FYNNEI. The CDR3 region has the DNA TGTGCCAGCAGCTCGCAGGGGTCCTACAATGAGCAGTTCTTC. Its protein product is CASSSQGSYNEQFF.

The chain carries TRBV27 and TRBJ1-3; 8 bases match TRBD1. J was trimmed by 4 bases and V by 3 bases; bases with no gene match: 2. This CDR3 has 14 amino acids. Germline V gene data show CDR1 as MNHEY and CDR2 as SMNVEV (reference sequence). CDR3: CASSLDRDGNTIYF. The CDR3 DNA is TGTGCCAGCAGTTTGGACAGGGACGGAAACACCATATATTTT.

The chain joins TRBV29-1 to TRBJ2-7; D tentatively reads TRBD1 or TRBD2 (5 bases each). Per the germline V gene, CDR1 is SQVTM and CDR2 is ANQGSEA. This CDR3 comprises 14 residues. V gave up 1 base and J gave up 5 bases, with 15 bases separating them. CDR3 residues: CSVEGGVGENEQYF. CDR3 sequence (DNA): TGCAGCGTTGAAGGAGGGGTTGGAGAGAACGAGCAGTACTTC.

The chain has TRBV10-3 and TRBJ2-7, with D possibly matching TRBD1 (6 bases). From germline, CDR1 is ENHRY and CDR2 SYGVKD. This CDR3 contains 13 residues. Trimming left V 8 bases short and J 2 bases short, with 13 bases between. The CDR3 coding sequence is TGTGCCATCGCGCCGGACAGCGCCTACGAGCAGTACTTC. Translation: CAIAPDSAYEQYF.

J is TRBJ2-1 and V is TRBV29-1; the D gene is possibly TRBD2 (5 bases). CDR1 is SQVTM, CDR2 ANQGSEA, per germline. The CDR3 totals 16 residues. The V gene lost 0 bases and the J gene lost 2 bases, with 14 bases spanning the gap. The DNA of the CDR3 is TGCAGCGTTGAAGATTCTGGGAGAACTACCTACAATGAGCAGTTCTTC. It translates to CSVEDSGRTTYNEQFF.

In nucleotides, the CDR3 is TGTGCCAGCAGTACAAGTGCTGGAAACACCATATATTTT. Its protein product is CASSTSAGNTIYF. The rearrangement links TRBV27 to TRBJ1-3; D gene ambiguous. CDR3 length: 13 residues. The V gene's germline CDR1 is MNHEY and CDR2 SMNVEV (reference sequence). Trimming pared 5 bases from V and 2 bases from J, leaving 7 bases between.

This sequence joins TRBV11-2 and TRBJ2-1, with 10 bases matching TRBD2. V lost 0 bases and J lost 8; bases outside the gene matches: 4. The CDR3 sequence is 15 residues long. Looked up from germline, CDR1 is SGHAT and CDR2 is FQNNGV. The CDR3 loop reads CASSLDPLAGDEQFF. In nucleotides, the CDR3 is TGTGCCAGCAGCTTAGATCCCCTAGCGGGAGATGAGCAGTTCTTC.

The V and J genes are TRBV7-9 and TRBJ2-2, with a possible D match to TRBD1 (6 bases). The germline CDR1 and CDR2 sequences are SEHNR and FQNEAQ (reference sequence). This CDR3 spans 14 amino acids. The V gene lost 5 bases and the J gene lost 1 base, with 8 bases spanning the gap. Here the CDR3 reads CASSPQGNTGELFF. The CDR3 DNA reads TGTGCCAGCAGCCCACAGGGGAACACCGGGGAGCTGTTTTTT. Based on the CDR3 plus reference TRBV7-9 and TRBJ2-2, the full variable domain is DTGVSQNPRHKITKRGQNVTFRCDPISEHNRLYWYRQTLGQGPEFLTYFQNEAQLEKSRLLSDRFSAERPKGSFSTLEIQRTEQGDSAMYLCASSPQGNTGELFFGEGSRLTVL.

The V gene is TRBV6-6, the J gene TRBJ1-2; the D is unclear. Trimming removed 5 bases from V and 3 bases from J, with 1 base in between. The CDR3 sequence is 10 residues long. From germline, CDR1 is MNHNY and CDR2 SVGAGI (reference sequence). The CDR3 DNA is TGTGCCAGCAGTGACTATGGCTACACCTTC. This encodes CASSDYGYTF.

The chain combines TRBV14 with TRBJ2-7; TRBD2 matches at 10 bases. This CDR3 is 15 amino acids long. V lost 2 bases to trimming and J lost 2 bases; unmatched junction nucleotides: 3. The germline V gene encodes CDR1 SGHDN and CDR2 FVKESK. The CDR3 sequence: CASSQFLAGAYEQYF. The CDR3 DNA reads TGTGCCAGCAGCCAATTCCTAGCGGGGGCCTACGAGCAGTACTTC.

V usage is TRBV5-1 and J usage is TRBJ1-1; D ambiguous. The V and J ends lost 4 bases and 4 bases respectively, with 11 bases between them. CDR3 length: 13 amino acids. Germline V lookup: CDR1 SGHRS, CDR2 YFSETQ. Here the CDR3 reads CASSPRGGTEAFF. The DNA for the CDR3 is TGCGCCAGCAGCCCCCGGGGAGGCACTGAAGCTTTCTTT.